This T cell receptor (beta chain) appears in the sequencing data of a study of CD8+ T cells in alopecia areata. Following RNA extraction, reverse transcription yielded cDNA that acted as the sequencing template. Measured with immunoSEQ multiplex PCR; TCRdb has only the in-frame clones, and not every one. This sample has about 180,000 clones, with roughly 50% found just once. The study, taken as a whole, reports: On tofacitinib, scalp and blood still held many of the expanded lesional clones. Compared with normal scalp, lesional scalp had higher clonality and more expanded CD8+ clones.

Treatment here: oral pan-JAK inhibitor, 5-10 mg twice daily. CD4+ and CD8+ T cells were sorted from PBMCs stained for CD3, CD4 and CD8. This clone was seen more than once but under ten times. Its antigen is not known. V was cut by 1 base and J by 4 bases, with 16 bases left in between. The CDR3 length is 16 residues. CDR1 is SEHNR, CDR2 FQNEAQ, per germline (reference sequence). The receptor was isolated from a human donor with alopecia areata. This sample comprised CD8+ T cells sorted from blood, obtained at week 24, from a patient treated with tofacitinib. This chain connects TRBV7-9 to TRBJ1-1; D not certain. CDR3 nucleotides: TGTGCCAGCAGCTTAGACTCCCCGTTGGTGGGCACTGAAGCTTTCTTT. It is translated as CASSLDSPLVGTEAFF.